These T cell receptor beta chains were read from a single sample in a study of T cell responses to AZD1222 COVID-19 vaccine. Data came from immunoSEQ multiplex PCR; TCRdb stores just in-frame clones and leaves some out. This sample has 70,000 to 95,000 clones, with around 92% found just once. Sequencing used peripheral blood, obtained on day 0 of MenACWY control vaccination. These receptors all come from an adult in good health. Each CDR3 is given with its conserved first and last residue. The D gene is left open where the match is weak.

>TRBD1|TRBV6-5
CASSWGQGNSPLHF
>TRBD1|TRBV4-1
CASSQVGQEATNEKLFF
>TRBD1|TRBV5-1
CASSQGQGGSGYTF
>TRBD1|TRBV2
CASGEGQSYTF
>-|TRBV6-4
CATLRSKQYF
>-|TRBV4-3
CASSQEAGVPQPQHF
>-|TRBV7-9
CASSRPFGTDTQYF
>TRBD1|TRBV7-2
CASSLVGQGSSPLHF
>TRBD1|TRBV12-3/TRBV12-4
CASSSTGVEQYF
>TRBD2|TRBV25-1
CASSDRLANSYNEQFF
>TRBD1|TRBV28
CASTKLTGPGELFF
>-|TRBV2
CASRIGLSNQPQHF
>-|TRBV6-2/TRBV6-3
CASSYLGGNGAFF
>TRBD1|TRBV6-5
CASSYSGTGQHTF
>-|TRBV12-5
CASGLVPPGLSGNTIYF
>-|TRBV29-1
CSVIHLSYGYTF
>TRBD1|TRBV9
CASSPGTGNYGYTF
>-|TRBV11-1
CASSSRGQNEKLFF
>TRBD1|TRBV10-3
CATMGQANTEAFF
>-|TRBV12-1
CASRPGHYEQYF
>TRBD1|TRBV6-2/TRBV6-3
CASSSGQGGSEKLFF
>-|TRBV3-1/TRBV3-2
CASSQAPGYGYTF
>TRBD1|TRBV2
CASSVQGQGGQPQHF
>-|TRBV7-2
CASSLQLVDQPQHF
>-|TRBV7-2
CASSSGRWSGNTEAFF
>-|TRBV27
CASSHGPSNQPQHF
>-|TRBV12-5
CASGFGVSGNTEAFF
>-|TRBV18
CASSPLSGKSNEKLFF
>-|TRBV27
CASSPGLSPTGELFF
>-|TRBV5-1
CASMAPGNTEAFF
>-|TRBV3-1/TRBV3-2
CASSQDGRFSGTEAFF
>-|TRBV3-1/TRBV3-2
CASSLGINYGYTF
>-|TRBV9
CASSDTLEGDDNEKLFF
>-|TRBV6-5
CASSSPLSTDTQYF